One TCR beta chain is described in this entry. Its antigen is unknown. The germline V and J ends were trimmed by 11 bases and 4 bases, with 15 bases remaining between them. Germline-derived CDR1 and CDR2 are MNHEY and SMNVEV (reference sequence). This CDR3 region has 13 residues. Method: immunoSEQ multiplex PCR; TCRdb's copy keeps in-frame clones and lacks some. The repertoire includes roughly 67,000 clones, over 80% of them detected once, and about 11% sits in the top ten. The sample belongs to a study of OX40 agonist ivuxolimab in advanced cancers. At the level of the study: At 0.01 to 10 mg/kg, ivuxolimab was administered intravenously to patients every 2 weeks. A diagnosis of hepatocellular carcinoma, melanoma, renal cell or head and neck cancer was present in dose-escalation patients. Enrollees could have had prior anti-PD-1, anti-PD-L1 or anti-CTLA-4 therapy, which over 35% had received. Study observations and caveats: Certain nonresponding patients likewise had low normalized T-cell clonal expansion.

The sequenced sample was CD4+ or CD8+ T cells sorted from blood, obtained in a trial of the OX40 agonist ivuxolimab. The chain links TRBV27 to TRBJ2-1; unclear D gene. This TCR derives from an adult with an advanced solid tumor such as melanoma, head and neck, liver or kidney cancer. The CDR3 sequence is CAFTRIRYNEQFF. The CDR3 DNA follows: TGTGCCTTCACCCGGATACGGTACAATGAGCAGTTCTTC.